A selection of T cell receptor beta chains follows, all from one sample in a study of metastatic and nonmetastatic thyroid tumors. TCRdb called clones again from the PCR reads with MiXCR. The sample records some 40,000 clones, roughly 12% being singletons. Input material: blood. The origin of the receptors is a female donor with papillary thyroid cancer or a benign thyroid nodule (not recorded which). Some clones in this sample may be carry-over from other donors' samples. Both conserved end residues are part of each CDR3. D genes are given only for firm matches. Clone size, where shown, is once, few, many, or a class for clones that have expanded.

v_gene	abundance	d_gene	j_gene	CDR3nt	CDR3aa
TRBV10-1	many	NA	TRBJ2-5	TGCGCCGGCAGGCCCGCGGGACTCCTCAAACTCCAAGAGACCCAGTACTTC	CAGRPAGLLKLQETQYF
TRBV18	many	NA	TRBJ1-4	TGTGCCAGCTCACCTGGCAGGCCCGAGGAAAAACTGTTTTTT	CASSPGRPEEKLFF
TRBV15	many	NA	TRBJ1-1	TGTGCCACCAGCAGAGGGGGGGTTGGGACTGAAGCTTTCTTT	CATSRGGVGTEAFF
TRBV3-1	many	NA	TRBJ2-2	TGTGCCAGCAGCTCATTCCTAGCGCCGAACACCGGGGAGCTGTTTTTT	CASSSFLAPNTGELFF
TRBV12-3/TRBV12-4	NA	TRBD2	TRBJ2-1	TGTGCCAGCAGTCCATCCCGACTAGCGACTCATGAGCAGTTCTTC	CASSPSRLATHEQFF
TRBV4-1	many	TRBD2	TRBJ2-1	TGCGCCAGCAGCCACGGGCTAGCGGGGGAGAGGGAGTTCTTC	CASSHGLAGEREFF
TRBV24-1	medium-sized	NA	TRBJ2-7	TGTGCCACCAGTGATTTAGGCACCTACGAGCAGTACTTC	CATSDLGTYEQYF
TRBV6-6	many	NA	TRBJ2-1	TGTGCCAGCAGTTACTCCCTGCTCAGTATCTACAATGAGCAGTTCTTC	CASSYSLLSIYNEQFF
TRBV3-1	many	NA	TRBJ2-2	TGTGCCAGCAGCCAAGAGGGACACACAGGGTTTACCGGGGAGCTGTTTTTT	CASSQEGHTGFTGELFF
TRBV11-2	NA	NA	TRBJ2-3	TGTGCCAGCAGCGCGGCTCCTGGGGGTACGCAGTATTTT	CASSAAPGGTQYF
TRBV20-1	NA	TRBD1	TRBJ1-4	TGCAGTGCTCAGGGGACAGCAACTAATGAAAAACTGTTTTTT	CSAQGTATNEKLFF
TRBV19	many	TRBD2	TRBJ2-7	TGTGCCAGTAGTATGGATCCGGGACTAGCGGGAAGGGCGAACGAGCAGTACTTC	CASSMDPGLAGRANEQYF
TRBV20-1	many	NA	TRBJ1-4	TGCAGCGGACGGGGGATAGGAAAACTGTTTTTT	CSGRGIGKLFF
TRBV12-3/TRBV12-4	NA	NA	TRBJ2-7	TGTGCCAGCACTCCGAAGGAGGCCACCTCCTACGAGCAGTACTTC	CASTPKEATSYEQYF
TRBV28	many	NA	TRBJ2-1	TGTGCCAGCAGTCCTAGAAATGAGCAGTTCTTC	CASSPRNEQFF
TRBV4-1	many	TRBD1	TRBJ2-7	TGCGCCAGCAGCCTGACAGGGCTCCGCTACGAGCAGTACTTC	CASSLTGLRYEQYF
TRBV6-1	many	TRBD2	TRBJ2-1	TGTGCCAGCCTGGCTAGCGGGAGGGAGGGGGGCAATGAGCAGTTCTTC	CASLASGREGGNEQFF